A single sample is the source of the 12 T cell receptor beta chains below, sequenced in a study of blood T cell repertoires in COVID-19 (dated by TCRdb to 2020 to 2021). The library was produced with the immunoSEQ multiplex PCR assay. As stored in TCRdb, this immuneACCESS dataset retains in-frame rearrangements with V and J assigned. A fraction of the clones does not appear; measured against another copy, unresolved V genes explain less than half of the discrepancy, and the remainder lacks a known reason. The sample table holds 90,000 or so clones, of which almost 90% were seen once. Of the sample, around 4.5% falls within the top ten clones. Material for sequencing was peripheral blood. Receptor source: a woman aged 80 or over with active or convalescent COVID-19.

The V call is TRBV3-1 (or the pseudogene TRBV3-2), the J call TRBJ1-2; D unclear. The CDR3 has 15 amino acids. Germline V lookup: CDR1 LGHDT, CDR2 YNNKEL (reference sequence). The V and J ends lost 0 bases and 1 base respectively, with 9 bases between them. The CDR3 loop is CASSQEIGSNYGYTF. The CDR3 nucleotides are TGTGCCAGCAGCCAAGAAATTGGCAGTAACTATGGCTACACCTTC.

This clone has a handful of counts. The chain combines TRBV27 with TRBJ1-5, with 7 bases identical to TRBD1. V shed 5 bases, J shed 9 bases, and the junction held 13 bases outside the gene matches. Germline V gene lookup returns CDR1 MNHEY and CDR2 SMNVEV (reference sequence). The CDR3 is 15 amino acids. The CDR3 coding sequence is TGTGCCAGCAGTCCCGGACGACAGGGTCAAAGGCCCCAGCATTTT. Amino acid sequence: CASSPGRQGQRPQHF.

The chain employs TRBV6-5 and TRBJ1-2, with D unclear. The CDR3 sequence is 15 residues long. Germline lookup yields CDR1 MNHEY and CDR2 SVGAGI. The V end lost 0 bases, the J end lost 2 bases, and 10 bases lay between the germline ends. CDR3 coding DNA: TGTGCCAGCAGTTACTCACCAGGAGGGAACTATGGCTACACCTTC. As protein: CASSYSPGGNYGYTF.

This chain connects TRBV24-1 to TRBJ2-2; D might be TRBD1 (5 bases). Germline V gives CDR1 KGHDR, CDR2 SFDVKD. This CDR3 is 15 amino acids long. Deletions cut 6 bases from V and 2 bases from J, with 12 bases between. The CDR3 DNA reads TGTGCCACCAGTACCCCAGACAGTAACACCGGGGAGCTGTTTTTT. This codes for CATSTPDSNTGELFF.

CDR3 sequence: CATSDFRQGPSTDTQYF. The CDR3 bases are TGTGCCACCAGTGATTTTAGACAGGGTCCGAGCACAGATACGCAGTATTTT. V is TRBV24-1 and J is TRBJ2-3; TRBD1 aligns across 7 bases. The CDR3 consists of 17 residues. The germline CDR1 and CDR2 sequences are KGHDR and SFDVKD. The J segment lost 0 bases and the V segment lost 1 base, leaving 6 bases of the junction unmatched.

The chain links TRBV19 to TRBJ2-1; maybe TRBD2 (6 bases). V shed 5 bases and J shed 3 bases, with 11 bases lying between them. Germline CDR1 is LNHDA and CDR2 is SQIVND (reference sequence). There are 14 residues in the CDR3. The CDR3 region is CASSGRLVYNEQFF. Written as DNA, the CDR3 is TGTGCCAGTAGTGGGCGACTAGTCTACAATGAGCAGTTCTTC.

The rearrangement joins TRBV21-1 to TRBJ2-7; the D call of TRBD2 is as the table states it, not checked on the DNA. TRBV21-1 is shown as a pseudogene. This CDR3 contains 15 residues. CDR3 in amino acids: CASNRRGSGAYEQYF. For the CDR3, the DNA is TGTGCCAGCAACAGAAGGGGTAGCGGGGCCTACGAGCAGTACTTC.

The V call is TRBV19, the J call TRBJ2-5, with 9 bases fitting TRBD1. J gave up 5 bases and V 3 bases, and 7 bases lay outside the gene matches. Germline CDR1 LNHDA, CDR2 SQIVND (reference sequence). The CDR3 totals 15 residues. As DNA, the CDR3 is TGTGCCAGTAGTATTGGGGACAGGGATTACGAGACCCAGTACTTC. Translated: CASSIGDRDYETQYF.

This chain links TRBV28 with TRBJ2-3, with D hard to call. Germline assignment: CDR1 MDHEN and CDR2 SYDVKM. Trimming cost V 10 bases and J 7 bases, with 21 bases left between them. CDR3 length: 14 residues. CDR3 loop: CATSPVTTPNTQYF. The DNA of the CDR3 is TGTGCCACCTCACCCGTTACCACTCCGAATACGCAGTATTTT. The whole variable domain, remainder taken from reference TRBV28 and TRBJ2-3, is DVKVTQSSRYLVKRTGEKVFLECVQDMDHENMFWYRQDPGLGLRLIYFSYDVKMKEKGDIPEGYSVSREKKERFSLILESASTNQTSMYLCATSPVTTPNTQYFGPGTRLTVL.

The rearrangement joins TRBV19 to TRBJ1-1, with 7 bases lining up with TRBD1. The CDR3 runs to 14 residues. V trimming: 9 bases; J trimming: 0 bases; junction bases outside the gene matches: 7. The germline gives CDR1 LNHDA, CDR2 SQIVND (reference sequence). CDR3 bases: TGTGCCAGCTCTAACGACAGGGTGAACACTGAAGCTTTCTTT. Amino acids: CASSNDRVNTEAFF.

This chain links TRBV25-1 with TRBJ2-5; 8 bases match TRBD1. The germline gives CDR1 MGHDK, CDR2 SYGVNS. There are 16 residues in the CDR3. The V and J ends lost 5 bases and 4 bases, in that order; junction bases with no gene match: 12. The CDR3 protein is CASSPGIQTGAETQYF. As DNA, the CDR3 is TGTGCCAGCAGTCCCGGGATTCAGACAGGGGCAGAGACCCAGTACTTC.

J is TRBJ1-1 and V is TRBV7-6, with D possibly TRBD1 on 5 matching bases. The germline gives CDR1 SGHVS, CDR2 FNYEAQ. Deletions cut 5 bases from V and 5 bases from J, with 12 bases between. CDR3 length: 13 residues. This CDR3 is CASSPPGWTEAFF. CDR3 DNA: TGTGCCAGCAGCCCCCCAGGGTGGACTGAAGCTTTCTTT.